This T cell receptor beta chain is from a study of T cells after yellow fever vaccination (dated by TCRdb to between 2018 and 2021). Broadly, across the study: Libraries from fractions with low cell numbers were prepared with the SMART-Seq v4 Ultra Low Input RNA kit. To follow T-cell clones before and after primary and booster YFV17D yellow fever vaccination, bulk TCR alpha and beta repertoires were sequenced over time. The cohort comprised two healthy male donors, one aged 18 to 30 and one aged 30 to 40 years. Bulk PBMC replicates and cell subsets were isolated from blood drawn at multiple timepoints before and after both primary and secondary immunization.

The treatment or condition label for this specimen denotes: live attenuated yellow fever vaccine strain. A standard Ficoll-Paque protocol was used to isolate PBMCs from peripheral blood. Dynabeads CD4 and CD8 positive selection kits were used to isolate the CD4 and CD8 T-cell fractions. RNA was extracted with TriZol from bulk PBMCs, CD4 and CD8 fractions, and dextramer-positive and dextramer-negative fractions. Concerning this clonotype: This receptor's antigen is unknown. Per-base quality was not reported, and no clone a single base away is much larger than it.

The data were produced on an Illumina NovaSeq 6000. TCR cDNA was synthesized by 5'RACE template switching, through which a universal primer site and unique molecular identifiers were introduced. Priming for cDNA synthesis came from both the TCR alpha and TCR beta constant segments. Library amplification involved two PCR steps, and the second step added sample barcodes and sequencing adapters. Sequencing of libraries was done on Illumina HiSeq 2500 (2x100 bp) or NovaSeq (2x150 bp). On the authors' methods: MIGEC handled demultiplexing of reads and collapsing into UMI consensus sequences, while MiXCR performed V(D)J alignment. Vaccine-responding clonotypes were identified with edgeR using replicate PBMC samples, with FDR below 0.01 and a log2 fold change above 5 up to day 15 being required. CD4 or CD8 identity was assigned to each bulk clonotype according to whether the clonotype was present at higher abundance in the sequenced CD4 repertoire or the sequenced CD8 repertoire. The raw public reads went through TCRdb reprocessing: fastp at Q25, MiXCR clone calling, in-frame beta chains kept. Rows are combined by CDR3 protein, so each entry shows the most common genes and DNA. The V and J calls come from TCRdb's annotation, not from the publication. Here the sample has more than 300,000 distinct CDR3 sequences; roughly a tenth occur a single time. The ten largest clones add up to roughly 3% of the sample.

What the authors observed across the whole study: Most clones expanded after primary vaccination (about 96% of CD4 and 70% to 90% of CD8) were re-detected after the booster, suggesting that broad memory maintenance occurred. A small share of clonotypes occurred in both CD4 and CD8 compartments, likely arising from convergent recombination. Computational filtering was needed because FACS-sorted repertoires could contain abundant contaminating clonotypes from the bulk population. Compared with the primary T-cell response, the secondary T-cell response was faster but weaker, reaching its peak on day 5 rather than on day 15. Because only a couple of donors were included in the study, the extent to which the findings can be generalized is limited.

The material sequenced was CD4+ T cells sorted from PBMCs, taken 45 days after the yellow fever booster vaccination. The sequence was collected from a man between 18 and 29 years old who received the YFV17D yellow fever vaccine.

The sequenced DNA: TGCGCCAGCAGCCTAAAACCCGGTGAAAAACTGTTTTTT. Its amino acids are CASSLKPGEKLFF. The V gene is TRBV5-1 and the J gene is TRBJ1-4; no D segment can be confidently identified. V and J are truncated by 4 bases and 7 bases respectively, leaving an intervening sequence of 11 bases. The CDR3 has 13 amino acids, counting the end cysteine and phenylalanine. The read is trimmed to its CDR3 DNA, 39 bases read in frame from base 1. The germline V gene supplies CDR1 SGHRS and CDR2 YFSETQ. The CDR3 plus the reference TRBV5-1 and TRBJ1-4 genes for the other parts give the full variable domain: KAGVTQTPRYLIKTRGQQVTLSCSPISGHRSVSWYQQTPGQGLQFLFEYFSETQRNKGNFPGRFSGRQFSNSRSEMNVSTLELGDSALYLCASSLKPGEKLFFGSGTQLSVL.